These 29 T cell receptor beta chains came from one sample sequenced in a study of cytomegalovirus exposure and HLA in healthy donors. Use of 60 Vbeta and 13 Jbeta primers characterized the PCR. Produced via immunoSEQ multiplex PCR; TCRdb's table is partial and in-frame only. This repertoire shows about 180,000 clones, 77% found once; its top ten account for 1.4%. Sequenced material: PBMCs. These receptors all come from a man aged 18 to 30 in good health and CMV-seronegative.

The chain joins TRBV18 to TRBJ1-5; 8 positions agree with TRBD1. The CDR3 is 15 residues long. Trimming at V came to 5 bases and at J to 4 bases, leaving 7 bases not matched to a gene. Germline V CDR1 and CDR2: KGHSH, LQKENI. The DNA of the CDR3 is TGTGCCAGCTCAGCCGGGACAGGTCCAAATCAGCCCCAGCATTTT. It yields the protein CASSAGTGPNQPQHF.

J is TRBJ2-5 and V is TRBV21-1; TRBD2 is the table's D call and was not checked against the DNA. TRBV21-1 is annotated as a pseudogene. The CDR3 extends over 11 amino acids. The CDR3 region is CAINFPETQYF. CDR3 sequence (DNA): TGTGCCATCAACTTTCCGGAGACCCAGTACTTC.

The chain couples TRBV30 to TRBJ2-3; D is uncertain. The germline V gene encodes CDR1 GTSNPN and CDR2 SVGIG (reference sequence). Deletions cut 0 bases from V and 10 bases from J, with 8 bases between. CDR3 size: 11 residues. CDR3 nucleotides: TGTGCCTGGAGTGTGCAGCTAGCGCAGTATTTT. This translates into CAWSVQLAQYF.

V gene TRBV13 combines with J gene TRBJ2-3, with a tentative D call TRBD2 (6 bases). Germline V lookup: CDR1 PRHDT, CDR2 FYEKMQ (reference sequence). This CDR3 region has 14 residues. Trimming removed 2 bases at V and 5 bases at J, with 11 bases between. The CDR3 DNA follows: TGTGCCAGCAGCTTATATGCGGAGGGAGATACGCAGTATTTT. Protein product: CASSLYAEGDTQYF. Supplemented by reference TRBV13 and TRBJ2-3, the full variable domain reads AAGVIQSPRHLIKEKRETATLKCYPIPRHDTVYWYQQGPGQDPQFLISFYEKMQSDKGSIPDRFSAQQFSDYHSELNMSSLELGDSALYFCASSLYAEGDTQYFGPGTRLTVL.

The chain recombines TRBV29-1 with TRBJ1-1, with no clear D. Germline-derived CDR1 and CDR2 are SQVTM and ANQGSEA. The CDR3 totals 16 residues. V gave up 5 bases and J gave up 3 bases, with 22 bases separating them. Here the CDR3 reads CSVTGPRGRSDTEAFF. The CDR3 coding sequence is TGCAGCGTTACCGGTCCCCGCGGCCGCTCGGACACTGAAGCTTTCTTT.

This chain links TRBV5-1 with TRBJ1-2, with D possibly matching TRBD1 (5 bases). Trimming removed 2 bases at V and 8 bases at J, with 13 bases between. This CDR3 contains 13 residues. Germline assignment: CDR1 SGHRS and CDR2 YFSETQ. CDR3 DNA sequence: TGCGCCAGCAGCTTATCAGGGCCGCAGGGCTACACCTTC. Its protein product is CASSLSGPQGYTF.

In its sample, this clone was seen a few times. The V and J genes are TRBV10-3 and TRBJ2-1; D not resolved. The CDR3 loop spans 14 amino acids. Germline assignment: CDR1 ENHRY and CDR2 SYGVKD. V was clipped by 5 bases and J by 1 base, with 9 bases between them. CDR3 coding DNA: TGTGCCATCAGTCAGACTGTTTCCTACAATGAGCAGTTCTTC. As protein: CAISQTVSYNEQFF.

V is TRBV19 and J is TRBJ2-5; D possibly corresponds to TRBD2 (7 bases). The germline V gene has CDR1 LNHDA and CDR2 SQIVND (reference sequence). The CDR3 runs 15 residues. CDR3 nucleotides: TGTGCAGCGGGTCGGGGGAGGGGGGGACAAGAGACCCAGTACTTC. The encoded protein is CAAGRGRGGQETQYF.

The V gene is TRBV9, the J gene TRBJ1-3; the D is unclear. V was cut by 0 bases and J by 0 bases, with 10 bases left in between. Per the germline V gene, CDR1 is SGDLS and CDR2 is YYNGEE. This CDR3 region has 16 residues. The CDR3 DNA reads TGTGCCAGCAGCGTAGAGGCGGGTCTCTCTGGAAACACCATATATTTT. This gives the protein CASSVEAGLSGNTIYF. Full variable domain (rest looked up from reference TRBV9 and TRBJ1-3): DSGVTQTPKHLITATGQRVTLRCSPRSGDLSVYWYQQSLDQGLQFLIQYYNGEERAKGNILERFSAQQFPDLHSELNLSSLELGDSALYFCASSVEAGLSGNTIYFGEGSWLTVV.

V gene TRBV7-2 combines with J gene TRBJ2-1; D is unresolved. Trimming took off 4 bases at V and 2 bases at J, with 12 bases between the two ends. Germline CDR1 reads SGHTA; CDR2 reads FQGNSA. The CDR3 runs 15 residues. The CDR3 DNA reads TGTGCCAGCAGCTCCAACTACGGCACCTACAATGAGCAGTTCTTC. Residues: CASSSNYGTYNEQFF. The complete variable domain, with remaining parts taken from reference TRBV7-2 and TRBJ2-1, reads GAGVSQSPSNKVTEKGKDVELRCDPISGHTALYWYRQSLGQGLEFLIYFQGNSAPDKSGLPSDRFSAERTGGSVSTLTIQRTQQEDSAVYLCASSSNYGTYNEQFFGPGTRLTVL.

The rearrangement uses TRBV7-9 and TRBJ2-1, with TRBD1 matching 7 bases. The trim removed 5 bases at V and 6 bases at J, leaving 7 bases unmatched. Germline CDR1 is SEHNR and CDR2 is FQNEAQ (reference sequence). The CDR3 runs 14 residues. The CDR3 DNA is TGTGCCAGCAGCCCGAAAGGGGGCTCCAATGAGCAGTTCTTC. It codes for CASSPKGGSNEQFF. The full variable domain, rest sourced from reference TRBV7-9 and TRBJ2-1, is DTGVSQNPRHKITKRGQNVTFRCDPISEHNRLYWYRQTLGQGPEFLTYFQNEAQLEKSRLLSDRFSAERPKGSFSTLEIQRTEQGDSAMYLCASSPKGGSNEQFFGPGTRLTVL.

This clone was seen only a few times. The rearrangement joins TRBV12-2 to TRBJ2-3; the table's D call, TRBD2, has no DNA check behind it. TRBV12-2 is given as a pseudogene. This CDR3 region has 20 residues. CDR3 coding DNA: TGTGCAAGTCGCTTAGCTAGCGGGGGGCGACCGGCTCCTAGCACAGATACGCAGTATTTT. It codes for CASRLASGGRPAPSTDTQYF.

J is TRBJ2-6 and V is TRBV7-3, with D uncertain. CDR1 and CDR2 (germline): SGHTA, FQGTGA. The CDR3 has 16 amino acids. Trimming removed 5 bases at V and 0 bases at J, with 11 bases between. The DNA for the CDR3 is TGTGCCAGCAGCCAACAACCTTCCTCTGGGGCCAACGTCCTGACTTTC. This codes for CASSQQPSSGANVLTF.

The chain is built from TRBV6-5 and TRBJ1-2; D call uncertain. The V end was cut by 8 bases, the J end by 8 bases, with 18 bases between. The CDR3 extends over 13 amino acids. The V gene's germline CDR1 is MNHEY and CDR2 SVGAGI. CDR3 region: CASHRSGEYGYTF. CDR3 coding DNA: TGTGCCAGCCACCGGTCCGGAGAATACGGCTACACCTTC.

V is TRBV30 and J is TRBJ2-6; no clear D gene. The CDR3 sequence is 14 residues long. The V gene's germline CDR1 is GTSNPN and CDR2 SVGIG (reference sequence). V dropped 4 bases and J dropped 0 bases, with 7 bases sitting between them. CDR3 DNA sequence: TGTGCCTGGACCCAGTTCTCTGGGGCCAACGTCCTGACTTTC. Protein product: CAWTQFSGANVLTF.

The rearrangement links TRBV11-1 to TRBJ2-3; D might be TRBD2 (6 bases). CDR1 SGHAT and CDR2 FQDESV come from the germline V gene (reference sequence). V was clipped by 2 bases and J by 0 bases, with 15 bases between them. The CDR3 is 17 amino acids. The CDR3 loop reads CASSLSSVRASTDTQYF. The CDR3 coding sequence is TGTGCCAGCAGCTTATCTAGCGTTCGGGCTAGCACAGATACGCAGTATTTT. Drawing the rest from reference TRBV11-1 and TRBJ2-3, the complete variable domain is EAEVAQSPRYKITEKSQAVAFWCDPISGHATLYWYRQILGQGPELLVQFQDESVVDDSQLPKDRFSAERLKGVDSTLKIQPAELGDSAMYLCASSLSSVRASTDTQYFGPGTRLTVL.

The chain couples TRBV30 to TRBJ2-1; possible D gene TRBD2, 5 bases. The CDR3 has 13 residues. Per the germline V gene, CDR1 is GTSNPN and CDR2 is SVGIG (reference sequence). Trimming shortened V by 0 bases and J by 4 bases, and 7 bases separated the two germline ends. The DNA for the CDR3 is TGTGCCTGGAGTGTAGGGAGATACAATGAGCAGTTCTTC. Amino acids: CAWSVGRYNEQFF. Filled out from reference TRBV30 and TRBJ2-1, the complete variable domain reads SQTIHQWPATLVQPVGSPLSLECTVEGTSNPNLYWYRQAAGRGLQLLFYSVGIGQISSEVPQNLSASRPQDRQFILSSKKLLLSDSGFYLCAWSVGRYNEQFFGPGTRLTVL.

The V call is TRBV7-6, the J call TRBJ1-4, with 9 bases that match TRBD1. Per germline, CDR1 SGHVS and CDR2 FNYEAQ. The CDR3 covers 13 residues. Germline trimming cut 8 bases from V and 8 bases from J; bases unmatched to any gene: 6. CDR3 loop: CASGDRDWEKLFF. DNA of the CDR3: TGTGCCAGCGGGGACAGGGATTGGGAAAAACTGTTTTTT.

The chain employs TRBV18 and TRBJ1-1; 7 nucleotides line up with TRBD1. CDR3 size: 15 residues. Germline V lookup: CDR1 KGHSH, CDR2 LQKENI. After removal of 5 bases from V and 0 bases from J, the junction contained 6 bases not matched to a gene. CDR3 sequence: CASSLTGALNTEAFF. CDR3 DNA: TGTGCCAGCTCATTAACAGGGGCGTTGAACACTGAAGCTTTCTTT. Full variable domain (remainder filled in from reference TRBV18 and TRBJ1-1): NAGVMQNPRHLVRRRGQEARLRCSPMKGHSHVYWYRQLPEEGLKFMVYLQKENIIDESGMPKERFSAEFPKEGPSILRIQQVVRGDSAAYFCASSLTGALNTEAFFGQGTRLTVV.

The gene calls are TRBV6-9 and TRBJ1-2; D is ambiguous. CDR1 is MNHGY, CDR2 SVAAGI, per germline. The CDR3 contains 15 residues. Trimming took 5 bases from V and 4 from J, leaving 17 bases between them. For the CDR3, the DNA is TGTGCCAGCAGTCCCGCCGACGGGGTTGGCTATGGCTACACCTTC. It yields the protein CASSPADGVGYGYTF.

The chain uses TRBV27 and TRBJ1-1, with a weak D call TRBD1 (6 bases). V gave up 4 bases and J gave up 1 base, with 7 bases separating them. Germline CDR1 MNHEY, CDR2 SMNVEV (reference sequence). The CDR3 is 13 amino acids. The CDR3 region has the DNA TGTGCCAGCAGTTGGGGGCGGAACACTGAAGCTTTCTTT. Its translation: CASSWGRNTEAFF.

This clone showed up just a few times. V and J are TRBV4-3 and TRBJ1-4, with D maybe TRBD1 (5 bases). V was trimmed by 8 bases and J by 6 bases, leaving 16 bases between them. Germline CDR1 and CDR2: LGHNA and YSLEER. CDR3 length: 14 residues. CDR3 loop: CASGDRGEDEKLFF. The CDR3 DNA follows: TGCGCCAGCGGAGATCGGGGGGAAGATGAAAAACTGTTTTTT.

CDR3 bases: TGTGCCAGTAGTACATCACAGGGTGTCTATGGCTACACCTTC. Protein sequence: CASSTSQGVYGYTF. The gene calls are TRBV19 and TRBJ1-2; the D gene is possibly TRBD1 (6 bases). With 4 bases removed from V and 4 bases from J, the gap between germline ends came to 13 bases. Germline CDR1 and CDR2: LNHDA and SQIVND (reference sequence). This CDR3 spans 14 amino acids.

In this sample, this clone turned up once. This rearrangement joins TRBV14 to TRBJ1-4; 7 nucleotides match TRBD1. The germline V gene encodes CDR1 SGHDN and CDR2 FVKESK. There are 15 residues in the CDR3. V shed 4 bases, J shed 3 bases, and the junction held 5 bases outside the gene matches. The CDR3, as DNA: TGTGCCAGCAGCCGGTGGACAGGCCCTAATGAAAAACTGTTTTTT. This translates into CASSRWTGPNEKLFF.

The chain uses TRBV2 and TRBJ2-1; 10 bases are shared with TRBD1. The CDR3 consists of 13 residues. J lost 7 bases, V lost 6 bases, and 3 bases had no gene match. CDR1 SNHLY and CDR2 FYNNEI come from the germline V gene. The CDR3 protein is CASSGQGGNEQFF. DNA for the CDR3: TGTGCCAGCAGCGGACAGGGGGGAAATGAGCAGTTCTTC.

This chain connects TRBV7-3 to TRBJ2-2; 11 nucleotides line up with TRBD2. The length of the CDR3 is 17 residues. Germline CDR1 SGHTA, CDR2 FQGTGA. V trimming: 0 bases; J trimming: 5 bases; junction bases outside the gene matches: 5. In DNA, the CDR3 is TGTGCCAGCAGCTTAACTAGCGGGGGGGCCCGGACCGGGGAGCTGTTTTTT. Residues: CASSLTSGGARTGELFF.

The genes are TRBV2 and TRBJ1-1; TRBD1 aligns across 8 bases. The CDR3 runs 13 residues. Germline CDR1 and CDR2: SNHLY and FYNNEI. With V trimmed by 6 bases and J by 4 bases, 4 bases remained unmatched. CDR3 loop: CASRITGGTEAFF. For the CDR3, the DNA is TGTGCCAGCAGGATTACAGGGGGCACTGAAGCTTTCTTT.

Written as DNA, the CDR3 is TGTGCCAGCAGCCAGGGACTAGCGGGGGGAAACATTCAGTACTTC. The encoded protein is CASSQGLAGGNIQYF. This chain links TRBV4-2 with TRBJ2-4; 15 bases match TRBD2. Germline CDR1 and CDR2: LGHNA and YNFKEQ. V shed 3 bases and J 6 bases; nucleotides not matched to a gene: 0. The CDR3 sequence is 15 residues long.

V usage is TRBV6-5 and J usage is TRBJ2-5; the D gene is possibly TRBD2 (6 bases). The closer fit of TRBJ2-7 to the DNA end suggests the J call may be wrong. Germline-derived CDR1 and CDR2 are MNHEY and SVGAGI. The CDR3 covers 15 residues. As DNA, the CDR3 is TGTGCCAGCAGTGTCTTTGGGGGGAATACCTACGAGCAGTACTTC. This gives the protein CASSVFGGNTYEQYF.